These 20 T cell receptor beta chains share one sample of origin, sequenced in a study of T cell responses to AZD1222 COVID-19 vaccine (dated by TCRdb to the early 2020s). Preparation of the library involved the immunoSEQ multiplex PCR assay. The immuneACCESS repertoire file appears here via TCRdb, limited to in-frame rearrangements. These files lack a portion of the clones; in checked studies, under half of the deficit traces to unresolved V genes, and the cause of the others is not known. The sample has 95,000 to 120,000 clones on record, 70% to 90% of them singletons. The ten largest clones add up to about 3% of the sample. The sample's time point label, decoded: baseline before first vaccination. Source: peripheral blood, taken on day 0 of AZD1222 vaccination. These receptors all come from an adult in good health.

The chain combines TRBV10-2 with TRBJ2-5; 15 positions agree with TRBD2. V was pared by 6 bases and J by 2 bases, with 1 base of the junction left unmatched. The length of the CDR3 is 15 residues. Per the germline V gene, CDR1 is WSHSY and CDR2 is SAAADI. The CDR3 region has the DNA TGCGCCAGCAGGGGACTAGCGGGGGGACAAGAGACCCAGTACTTC. Translating it yields CASRGLAGGQETQYF.

CDR3 region: CASSYSIYEQYF. The CDR3 bases are TGTGCCAGCAGTTACTCGATCTACGAGCAGTACTTC. The V call is TRBV6-5, the J call TRBJ2-7; the D is unclear. CDR3 length equals 12 residues. Trimming took 0 bases from V and 3 from J, leaving 3 bases between them. Germline CDR1 MNHEY, CDR2 SVGAGI.

The chain combines TRBV7-9 with TRBJ1-4; the D gene is possibly TRBD1 (5 bases). CDR1 and CDR2 from the germline V gene are SEHNR and FQNEAQ (reference sequence). V was cut by 4 bases and J by 3 bases, with 15 bases left in between. This CDR3 spans 16 amino acids. This CDR3 reads CASSSGTWGPNEKLFF. In nucleotides, the CDR3 is TGTGCCAGCAGCTCCGGAACATGGGGACCTAATGAAAAACTGTTTTTT.

V gene TRBV20-1 combines with J gene TRBJ2-3; 7 nucleotides align to TRBD1. The V gene's germline CDR1 is DFQATT and CDR2 SNEGSKA (reference sequence). The CDR3 runs to 15 residues. V lost 3 bases and J lost 2; bases outside the gene matches: 8. In DNA, the CDR3 is TGCAGTGCTAGTGAACCGACAGGGTCCACAGATACGCAGTATTTT. Protein: CSASEPTGSTDTQYF.

Concerning this clone itself: The same CDR3 is also encoded by other DNA sequences in this sample. This sequence joins TRBV5-1 and TRBJ1-3; D is possibly TRBD1 (6 bases). This CDR3 comprises 14 residues. The germline V and J ends were trimmed by 0 bases and 4 bases, with 8 bases remaining between them. In germline, CDR1 is SGHRS, CDR2 YFSETQ. The CDR3 DNA reads TGCGCCAGCAGCTTGGAAGGGGGAGGAAACACCATATATTTT. It is translated as CASSLEGGGNTIYF.

This chain links TRBV24-1 with TRBJ1-2; D remains ambiguous. The CDR3 sequence is 14 residues long. Looked up from germline, CDR1 is KGHDR and CDR2 is SFDVKD. The V and J ends lost 0 bases and 4 bases respectively, with 8 bases between them. This CDR3 reads CATSDLGVGYGYTF. CDR3 sequence (DNA): TGTGCCACCAGTGATTTGGGGGTCGGCTATGGCTACACCTTC.

The genes are TRBV28 and TRBJ1-1; unclear D gene. V lost 2 bases and J 0 bases, leaving 10 bases between the germline ends. Germline lookup yields CDR1 MDHEN and CDR2 SYDVKM. The CDR3 is made up of 15 amino acids. CDR3 region: CASSLHSPMNTEAFF. The CDR3 coding sequence is TGTGCCAGCAGTTTACACTCCCCCATGAACACTGAAGCTTTCTTT.

The CDR3 region has the DNA TGTGCCAGTAGTATAGTCAGGGGTGGCAATCAGCCCCAGCATTTT. Amino acid sequence: CASSIVRGGNQPQHF. The V and J genes are TRBV19 and TRBJ1-5; D may be TRBD1 (6 bases). V shed 1 base and J shed 2 bases, with 9 bases lying between them. CDR3 size: 15 residues. Per germline, CDR1 LNHDA and CDR2 SQIVND (reference sequence).

The genes are TRBV7-2 and TRBJ2-5; TRBD1 might be the D (5 bases). This CDR3 is built from 14 residues. Trimming removed 1 base at V and 3 bases at J, with 9 bases between. CDR1 SGHTA and CDR2 FQGNSA come from the germline V gene. The CDR3 DNA reads TGTGCCAGCAGCTTAGGACAGTGGGAAGAGACCCAGTACTTC. Translation: CASSLGQWEETQYF.

The gene calls are TRBV18 and TRBJ1-4, with TRBD1 as a possible D gene (5 bases). Germline lookup yields CDR1 KGHSH and CDR2 LQKENI. This CDR3 is built from 13 residues. Deletions cut 4 bases from V and 3 bases from J, with 6 bases between. The CDR3 DNA reads as TGTGCCAGCTCACAAGGGGCTAATGAAAAACTGTTTTTT. It yields the protein CASSQGANEKLFF.

The J gene is TRBJ2-7, the V gene TRBV6-5; maybe TRBD1 (5 bases). V lost 3 bases, J lost 4 bases, and 16 bases lay in between. The CDR3 runs to 15 residues. Germline V gives CDR1 MNHEY, CDR2 SVGAGI. DNA for the CDR3: TGTGCCAGCAGTTATGATCAGGGTAGAAGGTACGAGCAGTACTTC. The encoded protein is CASSYDQGRRYEQYF.

As concerns this clone: Other DNA sequences in this specimen translate into the identical CDR3. The chain couples TRBV19 to TRBJ2-7; tentatively, D is TRBD1 (5 bases). The germline gives CDR1 LNHDA, CDR2 SQIVND (reference sequence). V dropped 5 bases and J dropped 2 bases, with 10 bases sitting between them. The CDR3 totals 13 residues. The CDR3 is CASSPRQTYEQYF. The CDR3 DNA is TGTGCCAGTAGTCCCCGACAGACCTACGAGCAGTACTTC.

As to this clone: This same CDR3 is encoded by further DNA sequences in the sample. The chain links TRBV5-1 to TRBJ1-2, with 7 bases matching TRBD1. The ends lost 0 bases at V and 6 bases at J; junction bases unmatched: 2. Germline V lookup: CDR1 SGHRS, CDR2 YFSETQ. The CDR3 loop spans 13 amino acids. DNA of the CDR3: TGCGCCAGCAGCTTGGGCAGGGGGGATGGCTACACCTTC. It is translated as CASSLGRGDGYTF. The full variable domain, with the rest looked up from reference TRBV5-1 and TRBJ1-2, is KAGVTQTPRYLIKTRGQQVTLSCSPISGHRSVSWYQQTPGQGLQFLFEYFSETQRNKGNFPGRFSGRQFSNSRSEMNVSTLELGDSALYLCASSLGRGDGYTFGSGTRLTVV.

V usage is TRBV13 and J usage is TRBJ1-2; a weak D match, TRBD1 (5 bases). CDR1 and CDR2 from the germline V gene are PRHDT and FYEKMQ (reference sequence). This CDR3 contains 13 residues. V lost 8 bases and J lost 3, with 13 bases in between. The CDR3 reads CASQGEGHYGYTF. CDR3 DNA sequence: TGTGCCAGCCAAGGGGAGGGACACTATGGCTACACCTTC.

The chain joins TRBV6-6 to TRBJ2-7, with unresolved D. Germline CDR1 is MNHNY and CDR2 is SVGAGI (reference sequence). This CDR3 has 12 amino acids. The DNA for the CDR3 is TGTGTCGCCACCGAGGACGGCCACGAGCAGTACTTC. Its protein product is CVATEDGHEQYF.

The chain recombines TRBV5-4 with TRBJ1-1; 10 bases match TRBD1. Trimming at V came to 2 bases and at J to 3 bases, leaving 4 bases not matched to a gene. The CDR3 is 15 amino acids. Germline CDR1 is SGHNT and CDR2 is YYREEE (reference sequence). CDR3 sequence reads: CASSLGQGDYTEAFF. DNA of the CDR3: TGTGCCAGCAGCTTAGGACAGGGGGATTACACTGAAGCTTTCTTT.

The chain links TRBV24-1 to TRBJ2-1; 12 nucleotides align to TRBD1. The ends lost 4 bases at V and 8 bases at J; junction bases unmatched: 8. Germline CDR1 reads KGHDR; CDR2 reads SFDVKD. The CDR3 extends over 16 amino acids. DNA for the CDR3: TGTGCCACCAGTGACCAACTTCGGGACAGGGGGCATGAGCAGTTCTTC. Its protein is CATSDQLRDRGHEQFF.

This clone was picked up a small number of times. The chain joins TRBV6-5 to TRBJ1-2; D remains ambiguous. Per germline, CDR1 MNHEY and CDR2 SVGAGI. The CDR3 totals 12 residues. Trimming removed 8 bases from V and 4 bases from J, with 11 bases in between. CDR3 protein: CASGTELYGYTF. The CDR3 DNA reads TGTGCCAGCGGAACAGAACTCTATGGCTACACCTTC.

The chain is built from TRBV5-8 and TRBJ1-5, with a tentative D call TRBD1 (6 bases). CDR1 is SGHTS, CDR2 YDEGEE, per germline. This CDR3 region has 14 residues. V was trimmed by 6 bases and J by 5 bases, leaving 15 bases between them. CDR3 bases: TGTGCCAGCAACAGACAGGATTCCTATCAGCCCCAGCATTTT. Protein: CASNRQDSYQPQHF.

The chain combines TRBV24-1 with TRBJ1-2; D uncertain. Per the germline V gene, CDR1 is KGHDR and CDR2 is SFDVKD. The CDR3 is 12 amino acids. Trimming left V 4 bases short and J 8 bases short, with 10 bases between. CDR3 nucleotide sequence: TGTGCCACCAGTGACATGGCCTCAGGCTACACCTTC. It encodes CATSDMASGYTF.